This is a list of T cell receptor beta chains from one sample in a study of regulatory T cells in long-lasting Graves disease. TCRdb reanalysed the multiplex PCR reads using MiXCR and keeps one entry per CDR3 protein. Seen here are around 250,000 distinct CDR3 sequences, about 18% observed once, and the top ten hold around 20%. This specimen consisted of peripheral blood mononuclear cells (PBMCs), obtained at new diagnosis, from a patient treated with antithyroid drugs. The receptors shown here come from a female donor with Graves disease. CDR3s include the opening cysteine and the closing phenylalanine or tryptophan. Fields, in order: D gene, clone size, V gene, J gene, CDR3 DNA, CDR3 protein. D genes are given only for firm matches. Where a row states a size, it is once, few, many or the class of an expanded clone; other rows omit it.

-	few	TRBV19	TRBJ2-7	TGTGCCAGTAGTATAGCCTACAGGGAGTACTACGAGCAGTACTTC	CASSIAYREYYEQYF
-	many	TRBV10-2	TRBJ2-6	TGCGCCAGCAGCTACAGGGACACCATCTCTGGGGCCAACGTCCTGACTTTC	CASSYRDTISGANVLTF
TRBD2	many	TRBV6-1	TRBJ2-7	TGTGCCAGCAGCCCCCTACTAGCGGTCCTACGAGAGCAGTACTTC	CASSPLLAVLREQYF
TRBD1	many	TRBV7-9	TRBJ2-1	TGTGCCAGCAGGAGACAGGGGAGCTCCTACAATGAGCAGTTCTTC	CASRRQGSSYNEQFF
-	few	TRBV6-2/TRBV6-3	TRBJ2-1	TGTGCCAGCAGACACGGGTTTAAACGGGGTGAGCAGTTCTTC	CASRHGFKRGEQFF
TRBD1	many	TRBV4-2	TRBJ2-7	TGTGCCAGCAGCCAGGCTTCGGGACAGAACTCCTACGAGCAGTACTTC	CASSQASGQNSYEQYF
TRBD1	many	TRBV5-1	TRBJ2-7	TGCGCCAGCAGCCAACGGACAGGGTCCTACGAGCAGTACTTC	CASSQRTGSYEQYF
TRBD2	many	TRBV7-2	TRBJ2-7	TGTGCCAGCAGCCCAACTAGCGGGCGCTACGAGCAGTACTTC	CASSPTSGRYEQYF
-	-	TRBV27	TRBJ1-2	TGTGCCAGCAGTTTAGTCGGAGAAAAAGGACGCGGCTACACCTTC	CASSLVGEKGRGYTF
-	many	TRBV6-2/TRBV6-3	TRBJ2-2	TGTGCCAGCAGTTACGGCGGGACGAACACCGGGGAGCTGTTTTTT	CASSYGGTNTGELFF
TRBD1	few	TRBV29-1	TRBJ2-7	TGCAGCGTTCGTCCGGGACAGGGCTACGAGCAGTACTTC	CSVRPGQGYEQYF
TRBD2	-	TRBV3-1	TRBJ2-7	TGTGCCAGCAGTGGTACTAGCGGGAGGGCCGGTAACCCTCGTCAGCAGTACTTC	CASSGTSGRAGNPRQQYF
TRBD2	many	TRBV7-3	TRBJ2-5	TGTGCCAGCAGCTTATCTAGCGGGTTCCAAGAGACCCAGTACTTC	CASSLSSGFQETQYF
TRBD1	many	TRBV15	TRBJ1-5	TGTGCCACCAGCCCACGGGGGACAGGGGTCAATCAGCCCCAGCATTTT	CATSPRGTGVNQPQHF
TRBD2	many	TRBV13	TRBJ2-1	TGTGCCAGCAGCTTAGTTCAAGCGGGAGTGAATGAGCAGTTCTTC	CASSLVQAGVNEQFF
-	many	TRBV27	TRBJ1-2	TGTGCCAGCAGCCGGGTGGGTAACTATGGCTACACCTTC	CASSRVGNYGYTF
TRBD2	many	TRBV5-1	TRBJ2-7	TGCGCCAGCAGCAAAGGACTAGCGGGATACTCCTACGAGCAGTACTTC	CASSKGLAGYSYEQYF
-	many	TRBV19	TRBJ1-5	TGTGCCAGTAGTCGGGGCACAGCAATCAGCCCCGCGCCAACCCAGCATTTT	CASSRGTAISPAPTQHF
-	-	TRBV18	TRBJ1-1	TGTGCCAGCTCACCACCGGCACGAATGAACACTGAAGCTTTCTTT	CASSPPARMNTEAFF
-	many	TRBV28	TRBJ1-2	TGTGCCAGCAGTACGAACAGGGTCCGGCCGTATGGCTACACCTTC	CASSTNRVRPYGYTF
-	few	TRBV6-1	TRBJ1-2	TGTGCCAGCAGTAACAGACAGAACTATGGCTACACCTTC	CASSNRQNYGYTF
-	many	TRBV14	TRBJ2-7	TGTGCCAGCAGCCAAGATCCGGGGTCAGCGTCCTACGAGCAGTACTTC	CASSQDPGSASYEQYF
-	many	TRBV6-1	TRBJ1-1	TGTGCCAGCAGTGAAGCGCTTAGGGATGAGAACACTGAAGCTTTCTTT	CASSEALRDENTEAFF
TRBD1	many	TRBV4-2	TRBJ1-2	TGTGCCAGCAGCCGAGGACAGGGTTCAGGAGGCTACACCTTC	CASSRGQGSGGYTF
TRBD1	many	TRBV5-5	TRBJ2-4	TGTGCCAGCAGCTTGCCCATCGACAGGGTTGCCAAAAACATTCAGTACTTC	CASSLPIDRVAKNIQYF
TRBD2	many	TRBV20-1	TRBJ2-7	TGCAGTGCTAGAGACCCCCGTACTAGCGCGTACGAGCAGTACTTC	CSARDPRTSAYEQYF